Below are 15 T cell receptor beta chains sequenced from a single sample in a study of technical replicates of blood from a handful of donors. Repertoires were generated with immunoSEQ multiplex PCR, while TCRdb's copy carries only in-frame clones and drops some. The data hold about 94,000 clones, with 95% to 97% observed a single time. The material sequenced was T cells isolated from PBMCs. These receptors were collected from a human donor in good health.

This clone showed up just once. The chain uses TRBV7-9 and TRBJ2-4; perhaps TRBD2 as D (5 bases). The ends were cut back, 6 bases at V and 0 bases at J, with 12 bases in the middle. Germline CDR1 SEHNR, CDR2 FQNEAQ (reference sequence). The CDR3 length is 15 residues. The CDR3 here is CASSVRGLAKNIQYF. The CDR3 DNA reads TGTGCCAGCAGTGTCCGGGGTCTAGCCAAAAACATTCAGTACTTC.

The sample holds one count of this clone. The chain recombines TRBV28 with TRBJ2-7, with 9 bases that match TRBD2. The CDR3 runs to 13 residues. Trimming removed 10 bases from V and 5 bases from J; junction bases left unmatched: 9. Germline CDR1 is MDHEN and CDR2 is SYDVKM. The CDR3 sequence is CATDWREGDEQYF. The CDR3 nucleotides are TGTGCCACCGACTGGCGGGAGGGCGACGAGCAGTACTTC.

The chain carries TRBV6-1 and TRBJ2-7; TRBD2 is a possible D gene (6 bases). The CDR3 loop spans 16 amino acids. The V and J ends lost 0 bases and 4 bases respectively, with 16 bases between them. The germline CDR1 and CDR2 sequences are MNHNS and SASEGT. CDR3 DNA: TGTGCCAGCAGTGAAGCCGTAACTAGCTTAGGTTACGAGCAGTACTTC. Its protein product is CASSEAVTSLGYEQYF.

V gene TRBV9 combines with J gene TRBJ1-2, with 9 bases that match TRBD1. The CDR3 consists of 15 residues. V was clipped by 4 bases and J by 6 bases; unmatched bases: 10. Germline V gene data show CDR1 as SGDLS and CDR2 as YYNGEE. The CDR3 coding sequence is TGTGCCAGCAGCCTGAACAGGGGGCAATATCATGGCTACACCTTC. Translated, it gives CASSLNRGQYHGYTF.

The rearrangement uses TRBV28 and TRBJ2-7; 8 bases agree with TRBD2. The V gene's germline CDR1 is MDHEN and CDR2 SYDVKM. The J segment lost 3 bases and the V segment lost 6 bases, leaving 10 bases of the junction unmatched. This CDR3 spans 15 amino acids. CDR3: CASRNYGRAVYEQYF. The CDR3 DNA follows: TGTGCCAGCAGGAACTACGGGAGGGCCGTCTACGAGCAGTACTTC.

In this sample, this clone turned up once. The V call is TRBV29-1, the J call TRBJ2-7; 9 positions match TRBD1. After removal of 7 bases from V and 6 bases from J, the junction contained 10 bases not matched to a gene. Looked up from germline, CDR1 is SQVTM and CDR2 is ANQGSEA. This CDR3 contains 13 residues. Here the CDR3 reads CSAKTGTGREQYF. CDR3 DNA sequence: TGCAGCGCGAAGACCGGGACAGGGCGCGAGCAGTACTTC.

The J gene is TRBJ2-1, the V gene TRBV2, with 13 bases aligning to TRBD2. The CDR3 covers 15 residues. Germline-derived CDR1 and CDR2 are SNHLY and FYNNEI. Unmatched junction bases numbered 7, after V lost 6 bases and J lost 8 bases. DNA of the CDR3: TGTGCCAGCAGCCCGGGACTAGCGGGATCCGATGAGCAGTTCTTC. Protein product: CASSPGLAGSDEQFF. The variable domain in full, completed from reference TRBV2 and TRBJ2-1, reads EPEVTQTPSHQVTQMGQEVILRCVPISNHLYFYWYRQILGQKVEFLVSFYNNEISEKSEIFDDQFSVERPDGSNFTLKIRSTKLEDSAMYFCASSPGLAGSDEQFFGPGTRLTVL.

V and J are TRBV7-3 and TRBJ2-3; a weak D match, TRBD2 (6 bases). Germline V gene lookup returns CDR1 SGHTA and CDR2 FQGTGA. V was shortened by 5 bases and J by 2 bases, with 20 bases between the two germline ends. The CDR3 loop spans 17 amino acids. The chain's CDR3 is CASSPWPRREFTDTQYF. The CDR3 DNA follows: TGTGCCAGCAGCCCATGGCCTAGGAGGGAATTCACAGATACGCAGTATTTT.

Here the CDR3 reads CASSFYGDTEAFF. DNA of the CDR3: TGTGCCAGCAGCTTTTACGGGGATACTGAAGCTTTCTTT. The J gene is TRBJ1-1, the V gene TRBV27, with D unclear. Trimming removed 6 bases from V and 5 bases from J, with 13 bases in between. CDR3 length: 13 amino acids. The germline V gene has CDR1 MNHEY and CDR2 SMNVEV (reference sequence).

This chain's CDR3 is CAWAPFSGRVTGELFF. The CDR3 DNA is TGTGCCTGGGCCCCGTTTAGCGGGAGAGTCACCGGGGAGCTGTTTTTT. The chain links TRBV30 to TRBJ2-2; 9 bases line up with TRBD2. This CDR3 has 16 amino acids. Germline CDR1 GTSNPN, CDR2 SVGIG (reference sequence). Losses at the gene ends were 5 bases for V and 4 bases for J; bases not matched to a gene: 11. The complete variable domain, with remaining parts taken from reference TRBV30 and TRBJ2-2, reads SQTIHQWPATLVQPVGSPLSLECTVEGTSNPNLYWYRQAAGRGLQLLFYSVGIGQISSEVPQNLSASRPQDRQFILSSKKLLLSDSGFYLCAWAPFSGRVTGELFFGEGSRLTVL.

The J gene is TRBJ1-1, the V gene TRBV7-9; possible D gene TRBD1, 6 bases. Germline assignment: CDR1 SEHNR and CDR2 FQNEAQ (reference sequence). Trimming left V 2 bases short and J 3 bases short, with 25 bases between. The CDR3 covers 19 residues. In DNA, the CDR3 is TGTGCCAGCAGCTTAATACCCTTACAGGGCCCGAGATTACACACTGAAGCTTTCTTT. The encoded protein is CASSLIPLQGPRLHTEAFF. Full variable domain (outside the CDR3, taken from reference TRBV7-9 and TRBJ1-1): DTGVSQNPRHKITKRGQNVTFRCDPISEHNRLYWYRQTLGQGPEFLTYFQNEAQLEKSRLLSDRFSAERPKGSFSTLEIQRTEQGDSAMYLCASSLIPLQGPRLHTEAFFGQGTRLTVV.

This chain joins TRBV15 and TRBJ2-5; TRBD1 is a possible D gene (5 bases). The ends were cut back, 0 bases at V and 9 bases at J, with 14 bases in the middle. The CDR3 has 14 residues. Germline V lookup: CDR1 LNHNV, CDR2 YYDKDF (reference sequence). CDR3 DNA sequence: TGTGCCACCAGCAGAGATAGGCAGGGATGGGCCCAGTACTTC. It yields the protein CATSRDRQGWAQYF.

The V call is TRBV30, the J call TRBJ1-4; D perhaps matches TRBD1 (5 bases). The CDR3 spans 13 residues. The germline CDR1 and CDR2 sequences are GTSNPN and SVGIG (reference sequence). V was shortened by 7 bases and J by 4 bases, with 13 bases between the two germline ends. The DNA for the CDR3 is TGTGCCTCCGCGGGGCAGGTTAATGAAAAACTGTTTTTT. This gives the protein CASAGQVNEKLFF.

The chain is built from TRBV6-5 and TRBJ1-1; TRBD1 matches 11 bases. J was trimmed by 12 bases and V by 5 bases; bases with no gene match: 11. The CDR3 is made up of 14 amino acids. Germline V gene data show CDR1 as MNHEY and CDR2 as SVGAGI. The CDR3 DNA follows: TGTGCCAGCAGTCCTCCGGGACAGGGGGTGGGCCCTTTCTTT. Translating it yields CASSPPGQGVGPFF.

V usage is TRBV6-5 and J usage is TRBJ1-1, with D unresolved. Per germline, CDR1 MNHEY and CDR2 SVGAGI. The CDR3 has 15 residues. Trimming took 2 bases from V and 0 from J, leaving 10 bases between them. The CDR3 spells CASSYQPSMNTEAFF. In DNA, the CDR3 is TGTGCCAGCAGTTACCAACCTAGCATGAACACTGAAGCTTTCTTT.